This TCR beta chain was recovered during a study of T cell responses to AZD1222 COVID-19 vaccine. Libraries were prepared by immunoSEQ multiplex PCR; TCRdb keeps only in-frame clonotypes and omits some of them. The sample yields about 190,000 clones, under 95% seen once. General study results and limits: The CD4 TCRs associated with vaccination extended across spike and predominated at 160-218 and 743-854.

Comments on this clone: The antigen is unknown.

From germline, CDR1 is MDHEN and CDR2 SYDVKM. This CDR3 is built from 15 residues. With 5 bases removed from V and 5 bases from J, the gap between germline ends came to 18 bases. The sequence was collected from an adult in good health. Sequencing was performed on peripheral blood, taken on day 0 of AZD1222 vaccination. The chain has TRBV28 and TRBJ1-1, with TRBD1 as a possible D gene (5 bases). The CDR3, as DNA: TGTGCCAGCAGTATCCCCGGCGGGGGTGGGACTGAAGCTTTCTTT. Residues: CASSIPGGGGTEAFF.